This T cell receptor (beta chain) derives from a study of T-cell reconstitution after alpha-beta-depleted transplantation in children. General study results and limits: Diversity of TCRbeta at day 60 was high in some patients, arising from surviving recipient T cells and thymic progenitors. There were reportedly several hundred expanded graft clones from which alpha-beta T cells came about two months after transplant. After one year, T-cell counts and TCRbeta diversity mostly came from new T cells.

There are a few counts of this clonotype. What it binds is unknown. Germline loops: CDR1 MNHEY, CDR2 SVGAGI. Trimming removed 7 bases from V and 1 base from J; junction bases left unmatched: 5. The CDR3 length is 14 residues. The TCRbeta library was prepared with unique molecular identifiers. TCRdb used MiXCR to reprocess the PCR reads, holding one entry per CDR3 protein. This table holds about 97,000 distinct CDR3 sequences, less than 6% found once. The TCR was taken from a female patient between 2 and 15 years old who had a stem cell transplant for Fanconi anemia, so the T cells may come from the graft donor. This rearrangement joins TRBV6-5 to TRBJ2-7; 9 nucleotides match TRBD2. The specimen comprised PBMCs, mostly from graft donor cells, sampled 60 days after TCRalphabeta/CD19-depleted stem cell transplant. CDR3 nucleotides: TGTGCCAGCAATTTAGCGGGAGCATCCTACGAGCAGTACTTC. Its translation: CASNLAGASYEQYF.